This TCR beta chain was identified in a study of shared clonotypes between healthy human individuals. Generated by immunoSEQ multiplex PCR, the TCRdb table keeps only in-frame clones and is missing some. The data hold roughly 2,300,000 clones, with about nine tenths observed a single time. Remarks on this clone: Its antigen is not known.

General study findings and limits: Clonotype sharing among donors was expected to depend on sequencing depth.

The TCR sequence derives from a man between 18 and 29 years old in good health. Some clones in this sample may be carry-over from other donors' samples. The specimen was naive CD4+ T cells from PBMCs. The subset: CD45RA+ positively selected.

This CDR3 is CAISVTGTGANEAFF. In DNA form, the CDR3 reads TGTGCCATCAGTGTTACCGGGACAGGGGCAAATGAAGCTTTCTTT. The chain carries TRBV10-3 and TRBJ1-1; 10 nucleotides match TRBD1. The length of the CDR3 is 15 residues. V lost 4 bases and J lost 7; bases outside the gene matches: 9. Germline-derived CDR1 and CDR2 are ENHRY and SYGVKD.